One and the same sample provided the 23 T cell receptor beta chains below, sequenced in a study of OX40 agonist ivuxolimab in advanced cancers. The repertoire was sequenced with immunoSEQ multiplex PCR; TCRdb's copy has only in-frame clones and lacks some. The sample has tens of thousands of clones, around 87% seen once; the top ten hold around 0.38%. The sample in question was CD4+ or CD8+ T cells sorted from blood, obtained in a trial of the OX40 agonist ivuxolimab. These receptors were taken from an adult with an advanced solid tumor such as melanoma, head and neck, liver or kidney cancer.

The DNA for the CDR3 is TGTGCCAGTAGTATCCGGACAGGGTCCCGATGGACCCAGTACTTC. Translated, it gives CASSIRTGSRWTQYF. The chain joins TRBV19 to TRBJ2-5, with 8 bases matching TRBD1. Germline V CDR1 and CDR2: LNHDA, SQIVND (reference sequence). This CDR3 contains 15 residues. V was clipped by 3 bases and J by 7 bases; unmatched bases: 10. Together with reference TRBV19 and TRBJ2-5, the CDR3 gives the full variable domain: DGGITQSPKYLFRKEGQNVTLSCEQNLNHDAMYWYRQDPGQGLRLIYYSQIVNDFQKGDIAEGYSVSREKKESFPLTVTSAQKNPTAFYLCASSIRTGSRWTQYFGPGTRLLVL.

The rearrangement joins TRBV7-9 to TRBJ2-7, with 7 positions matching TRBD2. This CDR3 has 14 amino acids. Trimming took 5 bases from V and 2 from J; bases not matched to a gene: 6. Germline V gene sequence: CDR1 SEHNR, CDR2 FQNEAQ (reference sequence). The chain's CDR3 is CASSPSGAPYEQYF. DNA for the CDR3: TGTGCCAGCAGCCCTAGCGGAGCCCCCTACGAGCAGTACTTC.

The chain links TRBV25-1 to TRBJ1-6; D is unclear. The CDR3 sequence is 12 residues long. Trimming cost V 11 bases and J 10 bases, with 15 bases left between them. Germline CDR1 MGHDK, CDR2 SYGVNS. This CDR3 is CASSRGISPLHF. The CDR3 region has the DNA TGTGCCTCCAGTCGGGGAATCTCACCCCTCCACTTT.

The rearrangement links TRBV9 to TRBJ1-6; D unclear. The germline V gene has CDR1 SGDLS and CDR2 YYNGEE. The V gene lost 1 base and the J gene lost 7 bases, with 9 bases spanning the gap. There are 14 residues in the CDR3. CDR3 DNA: TGTGCCAGCAGCGTACGGGGTGGGAATTCACCCCTCCACTTT. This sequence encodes CASSVRGGNSPLHF.

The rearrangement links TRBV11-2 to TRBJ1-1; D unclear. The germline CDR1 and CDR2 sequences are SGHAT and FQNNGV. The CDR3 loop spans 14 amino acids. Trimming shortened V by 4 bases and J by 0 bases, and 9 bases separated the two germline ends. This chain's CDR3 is CASSSPRLNTEAFF. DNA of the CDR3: TGTGCCAGCAGCTCCCCTCGGCTGAACACTGAAGCTTTCTTT. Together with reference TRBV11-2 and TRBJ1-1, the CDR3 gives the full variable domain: EAGVAQSPRYKIIEKRQSVAFWCNPISGHATLYWYQQILGQGPKLLIQFQNNGVVDDSQLPKDRFSAERLKGVDSTLKIQPAKLEDSAVYLCASSSPRLNTEAFFGQGTRLTVV.

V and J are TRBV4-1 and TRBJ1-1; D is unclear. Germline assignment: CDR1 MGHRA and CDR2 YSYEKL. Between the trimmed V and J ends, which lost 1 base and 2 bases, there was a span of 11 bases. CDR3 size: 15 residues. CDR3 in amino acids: CASSQGIVRNTEAFF. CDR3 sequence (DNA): TGCGCCAGCAGCCAAGGGATCGTCCGAAACACTGAAGCTTTCTTT.

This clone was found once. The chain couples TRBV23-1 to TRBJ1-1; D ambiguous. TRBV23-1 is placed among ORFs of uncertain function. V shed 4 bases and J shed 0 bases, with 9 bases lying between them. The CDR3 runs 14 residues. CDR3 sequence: CASSLRDMNTEAFF. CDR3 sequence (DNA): TGCGCCAGCAGTCTCCGGGATATGAACACTGAAGCTTTCTTT.

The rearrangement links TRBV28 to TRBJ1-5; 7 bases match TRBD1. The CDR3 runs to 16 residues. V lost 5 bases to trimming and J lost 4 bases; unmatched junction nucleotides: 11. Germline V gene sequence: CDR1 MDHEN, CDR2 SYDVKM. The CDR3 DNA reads TGTGCCAGCAGTGGACAGGCCAGCGGGGATAATCAGCCCCAGCATTTT. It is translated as CASSGQASGDNQPQHF.

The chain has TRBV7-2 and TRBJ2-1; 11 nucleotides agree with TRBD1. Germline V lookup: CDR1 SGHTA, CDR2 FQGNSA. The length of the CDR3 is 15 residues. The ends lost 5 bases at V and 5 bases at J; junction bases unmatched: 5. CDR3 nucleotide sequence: TGTGCCAGCAGCGTCGGACAGGGGGCCCACAATGAGCAGTTCTTC. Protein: CASSVGQGAHNEQFF.

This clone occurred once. CDR3 in amino acids: CASSPGQALYGYTF. The CDR3, as DNA: TGTGCCAGCAGCCCGGGACAGGCCCTCTATGGCTACACCTTC. This chain joins TRBV7-9 and TRBJ1-2; 8 nucleotides agree with TRBD1. CDR1 is SEHNR and CDR2 is FQNEAQ in the germline V gene (reference sequence). J was trimmed by 4 bases and V by 5 bases; bases with no gene match: 6. The CDR3 contains 14 residues.

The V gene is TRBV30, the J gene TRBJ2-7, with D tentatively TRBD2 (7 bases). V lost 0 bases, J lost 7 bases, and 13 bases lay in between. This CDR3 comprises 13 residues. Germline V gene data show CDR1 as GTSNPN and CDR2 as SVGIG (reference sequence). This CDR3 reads CAWSVWRGGEQYF. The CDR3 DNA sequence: TGTGCCTGGAGTGTATGGAGGGGGGGAGAGCAGTACTTC.

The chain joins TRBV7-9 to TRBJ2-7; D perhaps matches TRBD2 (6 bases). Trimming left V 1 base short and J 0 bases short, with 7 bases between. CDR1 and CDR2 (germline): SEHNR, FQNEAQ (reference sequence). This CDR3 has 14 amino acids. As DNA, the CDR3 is TGTGCCAGCAGCTTAGACGGGAGCTCCTACGAGCAGTACTTC. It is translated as CASSLDGSSYEQYF. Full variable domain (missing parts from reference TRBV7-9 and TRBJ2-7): DTGVSQNPRHKITKRGQNVTFRCDPISEHNRLYWYRQTLGQGPEFLTYFQNEAQLEKSRLLSDRFSAERPKGSFSTLEIQRTEQGDSAMYLCASSLDGSSYEQYFGPGTRLTVT.

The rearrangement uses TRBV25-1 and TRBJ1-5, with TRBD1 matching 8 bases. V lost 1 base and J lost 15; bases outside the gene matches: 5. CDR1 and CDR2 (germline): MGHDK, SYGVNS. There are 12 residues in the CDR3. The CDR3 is CASSELGTGGHF. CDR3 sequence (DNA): TGTGCCAGCAGTGAATTGGGAACAGGGGGGCATTTT.

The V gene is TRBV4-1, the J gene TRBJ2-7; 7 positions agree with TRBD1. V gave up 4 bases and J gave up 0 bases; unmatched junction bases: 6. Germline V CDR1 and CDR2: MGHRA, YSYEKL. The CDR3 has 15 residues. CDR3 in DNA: TGCGCCAGCAGCCGAAGCCGGGACAGCTCCTACGAGCAGTACTTC. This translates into CASSRSRDSSYEQYF.

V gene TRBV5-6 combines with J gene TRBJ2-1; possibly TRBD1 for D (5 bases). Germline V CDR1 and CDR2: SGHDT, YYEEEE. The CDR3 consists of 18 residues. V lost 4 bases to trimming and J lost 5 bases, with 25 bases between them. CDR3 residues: CASSGAYDSYAFHNEQFF. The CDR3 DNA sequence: TGTGCCAGCAGCGGGGCGTACGATAGTTACGCGTTTCACAATGAGCAGTTCTTC.

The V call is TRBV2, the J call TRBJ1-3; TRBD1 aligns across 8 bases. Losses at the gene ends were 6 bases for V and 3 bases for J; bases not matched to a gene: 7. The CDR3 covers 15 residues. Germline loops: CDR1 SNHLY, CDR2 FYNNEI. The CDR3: CASRERTGFGNTIYF. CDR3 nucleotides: TGTGCCAGCAGAGAACGGACAGGGTTTGGAAACACCATATATTTT.

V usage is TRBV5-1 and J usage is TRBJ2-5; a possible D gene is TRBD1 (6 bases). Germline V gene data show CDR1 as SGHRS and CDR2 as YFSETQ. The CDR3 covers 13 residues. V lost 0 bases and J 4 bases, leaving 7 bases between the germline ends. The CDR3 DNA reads TGCGCCAGCAGCTTGGACAGGGTAGAGACCCAGTACTTC. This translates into CASSLDRVETQYF.

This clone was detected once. The CDR3 DNA sequence: TGTGCCAGCACCCGGGACAGGGGGCCAGATACGCAGTATTTT. Residues: CASTRDRGPDTQYF. This chain links TRBV2 with TRBJ2-3, with TRBD1 matching 12 bases. Trimming cost V 7 bases and J 4 bases; bases outside gene matches: 3. Per the germline V gene, CDR1 is SNHLY and CDR2 is FYNNEI. The CDR3 has 14 residues.

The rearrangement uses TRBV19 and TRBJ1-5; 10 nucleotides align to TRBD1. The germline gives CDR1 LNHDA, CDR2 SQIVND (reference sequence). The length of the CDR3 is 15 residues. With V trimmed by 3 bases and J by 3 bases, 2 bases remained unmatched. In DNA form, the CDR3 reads TGTGCCAGTAGTATGGGGACAGGGGACAATCAGCCCCAGCATTTT. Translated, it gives CASSMGTGDNQPQHF.

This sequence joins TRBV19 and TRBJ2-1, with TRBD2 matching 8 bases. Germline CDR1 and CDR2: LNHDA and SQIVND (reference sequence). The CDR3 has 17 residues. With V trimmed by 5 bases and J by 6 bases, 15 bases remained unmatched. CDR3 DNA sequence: TGTGCCAGTAGTCCTCCTCCCCAAGCGGGAGTTATCAATGAGCAGTTCTTC. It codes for CASSPPPQAGVINEQFF. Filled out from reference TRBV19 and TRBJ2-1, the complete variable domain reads DGGITQSPKYLFRKEGQNVTLSCEQNLNHDAMYWYRQDPGQGLRLIYYSQIVNDFQKGDIAEGYSVSREKKESFPLTVTSAQKNPTAFYLCASSPPPQAGVINEQFFGPGTRLTVL.

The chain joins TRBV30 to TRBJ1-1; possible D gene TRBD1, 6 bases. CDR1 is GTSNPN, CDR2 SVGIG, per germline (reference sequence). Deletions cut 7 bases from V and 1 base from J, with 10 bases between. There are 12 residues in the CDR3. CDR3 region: CASIRGNTEAFF. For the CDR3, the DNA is TGTGCCTCCATCAGGGGGAACACTGAAGCTTTCTTT.

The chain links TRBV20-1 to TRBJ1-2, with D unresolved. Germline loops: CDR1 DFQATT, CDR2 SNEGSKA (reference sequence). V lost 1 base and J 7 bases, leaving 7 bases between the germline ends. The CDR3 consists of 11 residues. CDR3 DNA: TGCAGTGCTAGAGCCCAGGTTGGCTACACCTTC. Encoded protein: CSARAQVGYTF.

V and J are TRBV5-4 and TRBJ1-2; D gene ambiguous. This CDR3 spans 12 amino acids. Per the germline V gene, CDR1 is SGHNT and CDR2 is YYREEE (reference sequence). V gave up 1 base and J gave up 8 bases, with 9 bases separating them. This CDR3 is CASSLQTSGYTF. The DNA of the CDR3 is TGTGCCAGCAGCTTGCAGACGAGCGGCTACACCTTC.